What follows are 17 T cell receptor beta chains derived from one specimen sequenced in a study of human T cells and chemical hapten exposure. The sample's time point: pre-sensitization, week 0. The treatment denotes: therapeutic diphenylcyclopropenone sensitization with weekly scalp DPC. MiXCR, run by TCRdb on the RACE reads, gives a single entry per CDR3 protein. The table records around 250,000 distinct CDR3 sequences, about 8.1% of them present only once. The sequencing here drew on whole blood, taken in connection with sensitization to the hapten diphenylcyclopropenone (DPC). These receptors originate from a woman aged 40 to 50 with alopecia areata. Some clones in this sample may be carry-over from other donors' samples.

This clonotype was observed a handful of times. The chain carries TRBV12-5 and TRBJ2-2, with D hard to call. The CDR3 length is 13 residues. The V gene lost 0 bases and the J gene lost 4 bases, with 3 bases spanning the gap. The germline CDR1 and CDR2 sequences are LGHNT and FRNRAP. CDR3 region: CASGLVPTGELFF. CDR3 nucleotide sequence: TGTGCTAGTGGTTTGGTCCCCACCGGGGAGCTGTTTTTT. Based on the CDR3 plus reference TRBV12-5 and TRBJ2-2, the full variable domain is DARVTQTPRHKVTEMGQEVTMRCQPILGHNTVFWYRQTMMQGLELLAYFRNRAPLDDSGMPKDRFSAEMPDATLATLKIQPSEPRDSAVYFCASGLVPTGELFFGEGSRLTVL.

This clonotype was detected only a few times. The genes are TRBV5-5 and TRBJ2-1; maybe TRBD1 (6 bases). CDR1 is SGHKS, CDR2 YYEKEE, per germline (reference sequence). The V gene lost 4 bases and the J gene lost 4 bases, with 18 bases spanning the gap. This CDR3 has 16 residues. The CDR3 DNA reads TGTGCCAGCAGCCCACACAGGGCGCCGAGTTACAATGAGCAGTTCTTC. Protein product: CASSPHRAPSYNEQFF.

The genes are TRBV14 and TRBJ2-5; D ambiguous. The length of the CDR3 is 12 residues. The germline gives CDR1 SGHDN, CDR2 FVKESK. V was clipped by 7 bases and J by 4 bases, with 10 bases between them. The CDR3 DNA sequence: TGTGCCAGCACCGAGAGTCCAGAGACCCAGTACTTC. This encodes CASTESPETQYF.

The chain couples TRBV24-1 to TRBJ1-5; tentative D call: TRBD1 (5 bases). This CDR3 comprises 14 residues. Germline CDR1 is KGHDR and CDR2 is SFDVKD. Trimming cost V 2 bases and J 4 bases, with 8 bases left between them. In DNA, the CDR3 is TGTGCCACCAGTGATTGGGGGAGGAATCAGCCCCAGCATTTT. Translated, it gives CATSDWGRNQPQHF.

The chain uses TRBV7-2 and TRBJ2-1; D ambiguous. Looked up from germline, CDR1 is SGHTA and CDR2 is FQGNSA. V dropped 5 bases and J dropped 6 bases, with 8 bases sitting between them. This CDR3 has 12 residues. The CDR3 sequence: CASSANLNEQFF. Here the CDR3 DNA reads TGTGCCAGCAGCGCCAACCTCAATGAGCAGTTCTTC.

This clonotype came up many times. The chain employs TRBV15 and TRBJ2-1, with 11 bases that match TRBD2. The CDR3 spans 15 residues. Trimming at V came to 4 bases and at J to 7 bases, leaving 6 bases not matched to a gene. The germline CDR1 and CDR2 sequences are LNHNV and YYDKDF (reference sequence). CDR3: CATSILAGAPNEQFF. The CDR3 bases are TGTGCCACCAGCATACTAGCGGGAGCACCAAATGAGCAGTTCTTC. The full variable domain, its missing parts supplied by reference TRBV15 and TRBJ2-1, is DAMVIQNPRYQVTQFGKPVTLSCSQTLNHNVMYWYQQKSSQAPKLLFHYYDKDFNNEADTPDNFQSRRPNTSFCFLDIRSPGLGDTAMYLCATSILAGAPNEQFFGPGTRLTVL.

The genes are TRBV7-9 and TRBJ1-1; tentative D call: TRBD1 (5 bases). Germline CDR1 reads SEHNR; CDR2 reads FQNEAQ (reference sequence). V was cut by 2 bases and J by 0 bases, with 10 bases left in between. The CDR3 is made up of 15 amino acids. CDR3 coding DNA: TGTGCCAGCAGCTTAATGGGGGGAGTGAACACTGAAGCTTTCTTT. Amino acids: CASSLMGGVNTEAFF.

CDR3 nucleotides: TGTGCCAGCAGTCGGGACAGCATAAACATTCAGTACTTC. It is translated as CASSRDSINIQYF. The chain links TRBV6-2 or TRBV6-3 to TRBJ2-4; TRBD1 matches 7 bases. From germline, CDR1 is MNHEY and CDR2 SVGEGT. The CDR3 spans 13 residues. The trim removed 5 bases at V and 6 bases at J, leaving 4 bases unmatched.

V usage is TRBV6-2 or TRBV6-3 and J usage is TRBJ2-7; D unresolved. This CDR3 is 15 amino acids long. The germline gives CDR1 MNHEY, CDR2 SVGEGT. V was shortened by 7 bases and J by 0 bases, with 16 bases between the two germline ends. CDR3 amino acids: CASTLSNLASYEQYF. In DNA form, the CDR3 reads TGTGCCAGCACCCTCTCGAACCTGGCCTCCTACGAGCAGTACTTC.

This clonotype has just a few counts. V usage is TRBV5-1 and J usage is TRBJ2-1; 9 nucleotides line up with TRBD1. The CDR3 spans 14 residues. Per germline, CDR1 SGHRS and CDR2 YFSETQ. V lost 2 bases and J lost 10; bases outside the gene matches: 7. The CDR3 loop reads CASSLWTGEGEQFF. CDR3 DNA: TGCGCCAGCAGCTTATGGACAGGGGAGGGCGAGCAGTTCTTC.

This clonotype was counted many times. CDR3 region: CAIRGGQGNQPQHF. The DNA for the CDR3 is TGTGCCATCAGGGGGGGACAGGGCAATCAGCCCCAGCATTTT. The J gene is TRBJ1-5, the V gene TRBV10-3; 8 bases align to TRBD1. V was clipped by 6 bases and J by 2 bases; unmatched bases: 3. Germline V gene sequence: CDR1 ENHRY, CDR2 SYGVKD. The CDR3 length is 14 residues.

This rearrangement joins TRBV16 to TRBJ1-4; D call uncertain. CDR3 length: 16 residues. V lost 4 bases and J 2 bases, leaving 14 bases between the germline ends. Germline CDR1 KGHSY, CDR2 FQNENV. CDR3: CASSRSSVMTNEKLFF. CDR3 coding DNA: TGTGCCAGCAGCCGGAGCAGCGTGATGACTAATGAAAAACTGTTTTTT.

J is TRBJ2-7 and V is TRBV29-1; 10 bases line up with TRBD1. Germline CDR1 and CDR2: SQVTM and ANQGSEA. The trim removed 7 bases at V and 5 bases at J, leaving 5 bases unmatched. CDR3 length equals 12 residues. The CDR3 loop reads CSGGQGPHEQYF. CDR3 coding DNA: TGCAGCGGGGGACAGGGGCCCCACGAGCAGTACTTC.

The CDR3 sequence: CASQRSYEQYF. The CDR3 DNA reads as TGTGCCAGCCAGCGGAGCTACGAGCAGTACTTC. The rearrangement uses TRBV2 and TRBJ2-7; possibly TRBD2 for D (5 bases). Germline-derived CDR1 and CDR2 are SNHLY and FYNNEI. V lost 8 bases to trimming and J lost 3 bases, with 8 bases between them. This CDR3 region has 11 residues.

The sample holds a few counts of this clonotype. The rearrangement uses TRBV6-2 or TRBV6-3 and TRBJ2-5, with D perhaps matching TRBD2 (6 bases). The V and J ends lost 7 bases and 0 bases respectively, with 15 bases between them. Germline V gene lookup returns CDR1 MNHEY and CDR2 SVGEGT. This CDR3 is 15 amino acids long. The CDR3 bases are TGTGCCAGCACCACGGGGGACTGGTACCAAGAGACCCAGTACTTC. Its protein is CASTTGDWYQETQYF.

The chain has TRBV5-5 and TRBJ2-7, with D perhaps matching TRBD1 or TRBD2 (5 bases each). Deletions cut 4 bases from V and 5 bases from J, with 19 bases between. CDR1 and CDR2 (germline): SGHKS, YYEKEE (reference sequence). The CDR3 totals 15 residues. For the CDR3, the DNA is TGTGCCAGCAGCCTTCGGGACGGACGCCTGGACGAGCAGTACTTC. This codes for CASSLRDGRLDEQYF.

The chain recombines TRBV9 with TRBJ1-3; D gene unclear. Trimming took off 2 bases at V and 0 bases at J, with 9 bases between the two ends. Germline-derived CDR1 and CDR2 are SGDLS and YYNGEE. CDR3 length: 15 residues. The CDR3 bases are TGTGCCAGCAGCGTGGAGGGTGGCTCTGGAAACACCATATATTTT. Residues: CASSVEGGSGNTIYF.